This T cell receptor (beta chain) was obtained from a study of glioma-infiltrating T cells listed by TCRdb under 2016. Some background on the complete study: TCR alpha- and beta-chain repertoires were sequenced from glioma tissue, non-neoplastic brain tissue and matched peripheral blood mononuclear cells. Each tissue-infiltrating repertoire was compared with the same patient's peripheral blood repertoire to measure divergence between tissue and blood T-cell populations. The paired cohort was made up of three low-grade glioma patients, several primary glioblastoma patients and three non-glioma patients who contributed non-neoplastic brain tissue.

Paper-wide results and their limitations: Only a very small number of CDR3 sequences turned up in both tissue and blood, a result put down to high CDR3 diversity combined with limited sampling. In non-neoplastic patients, VJ-independent divergence between tissue and blood fell below expectation, whereas in all gliomas, and especially in low-grade gliomas, the divergence rose above expectation. Group comparisons rested on small numbers: three non-neoplastic, three low-grade glioma and 7 or 8 glioblastoma patients.

The iRepertoire nested amplicon-rescue multiplex PCR (arm-PCR) platform was used to amplify TCR alpha and beta CDR3 regions from RNA. One-step reverse transcription and amplification used roughly 95-400 ng of tissue mRNA or PBMC total RNA as input. Following bead purification, Illumina adapters were added by a secondary multiplex PCR, and the libraries were gel-purified between 200 and 400 bp. The libraries contained internal 6-nucleotide barcodes that were used for demultiplexing. The libraries were sequenced on an Illumina MiSeq using 2x220 or 2x250 nucleotide paired-end reads. For the original study's pipeline: Paired reads were merged using FLASH 1.2.11 and were aligned to the GRCh37 human genome using BWA-MEM, after which TRA and TRB reads were extracted. For V and J assignment, an IMGT-derived reference of cassette sequences and CDR3 motifs that included pseudogenes was used. Reads were translated in three frames, and productive CDR3s were defined by a C…FGXG motif without stop codons. Unique combinations of V-J cassette pair and CDR3 amino acid sequence were defined as clonotypes. Reads were filtered by Hamming distance, thresholded by each sample's sequence error rate in mapped regions. The public reads were reprocessed in TCRdb via fastp at Q25 and MiXCR, keeping in-frame beta chains. Rows merge per CDR3 protein into single entries with the most common DNA and genes. The V and J calls were determined by TCRdb, not by the authors. The sample profile shows some 190,000 distinct CDR3 sequences; around 32% of them were found once. The ten most abundant clones make up roughly a fifth of the sample.

CDR1 and CDR2 (MNHNS, SASEGT) derive from the germline V gene. Including cysteine and phenylalanine, the CDR3 has 14 amino acids. Only the CDR3 DNA is retained, 42 bases long and in frame from the first base. Trimming removed 7 bases from V and 5 bases from J, leaving 17 bases between the germline ends. This clonotype was detected ten times or more. Its antigen has not been determined. Qualities for individual bases were not recorded, and no much larger clone is one base off. The specimen was glioma tissue, nonneoplastic brain tissue, or PBMCs (not recorded which). This chain joins TRBV6-1 to TRBJ2-5, with a tentative D gene TRBD2 over 7 matching bases. The origin of this receptor is a human donor with low-grade glioma or glioblastoma, undergoing nonglioma brain surgery, or in good health (not recorded which). The CDR3 has the sequence CASKPGEGVETQYF. The nucleotides are TGTGCCAGCAAGCCCGGGGAGGGGGTGGAGACCCAGTACTTC.